This passage covers 29 T cell receptor beta chains from one sample sequenced in a study of T-cell memory formation after mild COVID-19 (dated by TCRdb to the early 2020s). Libraries came from 5' RACE. Sequencer: Illumina NovaSeq 6000. TCRdb reanalyzed the raw reads on its own, using fastp at Q25 for trimming and MiXCR for clone calling, and kept in-frame beta chains. Each entry merges the rows of one CDR3 protein and shows their most common DNA and genes. The sample table shows some 180,000 distinct CDR3 sequences, and 10% to 15% are seen once. The leading ten clones occupy 3.3% of the sample. Material for sequencing was PBMCs or a T cell subset sorted from them (not recorded which). These receptors came from a man between 18 and 35 years old who had mild COVID-19 (a few samples of this study predate the infection). The sample titles of this study are shuffled in the database, so cell type and time point are left out; the donor was told from shared clones.

This sequence joins TRBV12-3 or TRBV12-4 and TRBJ2-3; maybe TRBD2 (5 bases). The CDR3 is 14 residues long. The ends were cut back, 10 bases at V and 1 base at J, with 15 bases in the middle. CDR3 sequence: CANGETLRTDTQYF. The CDR3 DNA is TGTGCCAACGGGGAGACACTACGCACAGATACGCAGTATTTT.

This clonotype was counted between two and nine times. The genes are TRBV28 and TRBJ2-7; D perhaps matches TRBD2 (6 bases). CDR1 is MDHEN and CDR2 is SYDVKM in the germline V gene. This CDR3 is built from 13 residues. As DNA, the CDR3 is TGTGCCAGCAGTTTCGGCCAGGACTACCAGCAGTACGTC. Amino acids: CASSFGQDYQQYV.

J is TRBJ2-5 and V is TRBV4-2; D not resolved. The germline CDR1 and CDR2 sequences are LGHNA and YNFKEQ. There are 14 residues in the CDR3. V gave up 1 base and J gave up 5 bases, with 11 bases separating them. This chain's CDR3 is CASSQGTVRETQYF. The CDR3 DNA follows: TGTGCCAGCAGCCAAGGCACAGTTAGGGAGACCCAGTACTTC.

This clonotype turned up a few times. This chain connects TRBV15 to TRBJ1-2; D call uncertain. Trimming took off 1 base at V and 7 bases at J, with 13 bases between the two ends. Germline CDR1 LNHNV, CDR2 YYDKDF (reference sequence). The CDR3 has 14 amino acids. CDR3 sequence reads: CATSRGAGKGGYTF. The CDR3 DNA sequence: TGTGCCACCAGCAGAGGTGCGGGGAAGGGTGGCTACACCTTC.

The V gene is TRBV4-1, the J gene TRBJ2-3; tentatively, D is TRBD1 (6 bases). V lost 2 bases and J 0 bases, leaving 9 bases between the germline ends. The CDR3 loop spans 15 amino acids. Germline CDR1 MGHRA, CDR2 YSYEKL. CDR3 residues: CASSQWGLSTDTQYF. The CDR3 DNA reads as TGCGCCAGCAGCCAATGGGGGCTAAGCACAGATACGCAGTATTTT.

A few counts support this clonotype. The CDR3 coding sequence is TGTGCCAGCAGTTACGCGGGGGGAGTCACAGATACGCAGTATTTT. Its protein product is CASSYAGGVTDTQYF. The chain joins TRBV6-2 or TRBV6-3 to TRBJ2-3, with 8 bases fitting TRBD2. This CDR3 comprises 15 residues. Trimming cost V 2 bases and J 2 bases; bases outside gene matches: 3. Germline V gene lookup returns CDR1 MNHEY and CDR2 SVGEGT.

The chain combines TRBV7-3 with TRBJ2-3, with D maybe TRBD2 (5 bases). CDR3 length: 15 amino acids. CDR1 is SGHTA, CDR2 FQGTGA, per germline. V shed 7 bases and J shed 6 bases, with 20 bases lying between them. DNA of the CDR3: TGTGCCAGCATCCTTGGGCGCCCCGGGGTCGATACGCAGTATTTT. Amino acids: CASILGRPGVDTQYF.

The rearrangement links TRBV20-1 to TRBJ2-1; D gene uncertain. Germline V CDR1 and CDR2: DFQATT, SNEGSKA (reference sequence). The CDR3 has 14 residues. The V and J ends lost 5 bases and 0 bases respectively, with 11 bases between them. CDR3 in amino acids: CSASKSYSYNEQFF. The CDR3 region has the DNA TGCAGTGCTTCAAAGTCCTACTCCTACAATGAGCAGTTCTTC.

V is TRBV20-1 and J is TRBJ2-7; D possibly matches TRBD1 or TRBD2 (5 bases each). This CDR3 contains 13 residues. Germline CDR1 reads DFQATT; CDR2 reads SNEGSKA (reference sequence). The CDR3 protein is CRLAGDLDDEQYV. Written as DNA, the CDR3 is TGCAGGCTAGCCGGGGACCTGGACGACGAGCAGTACGTC.

V is TRBV4-2 and J is TRBJ2-3; TRBD1 might be the D (6 bases). Germline V gene sequence: CDR1 LGHNA, CDR2 YNFKEQ. This CDR3 comprises 17 residues. Trimming pared 4 bases from V and 4 bases from J, leaving 21 bases between. The CDR3 loop is CASSPLVGTLGSDTQYF. CDR3 sequence (DNA): TGTGCCAGCAGCCCCCTAGTAGGGACACTAGGGTCAGATACGCAGTATTTT.

As DNA, the CDR3 is TGCGCCAGCAGCCAGGAGGGGGGGGAAGATACGCAGTATTTT. Translation: CASSQEGGEDTQYF. The V gene is TRBV5-1, the J gene TRBJ2-3, with D perhaps matching TRBD2 (7 bases). Germline V gene data show CDR1 as SGHRS and CDR2 as YFSETQ. The CDR3 is 14 residues long. The V end was cut by 4 bases, the J end by 5 bases, with 14 bases between.

V and J are TRBV12-3 or TRBV12-4 and TRBJ2-4; no firm D call. Trimming took off 7 bases at V and 1 base at J, with 8 bases between the two ends. The CDR3 has 13 residues. CDR3 DNA sequence: TGTGCCAGCACAGTGTGGGCCAAAAACATTCAGTACTTC. Residues: CASTVWAKNIQYF.

This clonotype was recorded a few times. The chain has TRBV6-5 and TRBJ1-1; no clear D gene. V was cut by 5 bases and J by 3 bases, with 10 bases left in between. CDR3 length: 13 amino acids. CDR1 and CDR2 from the germline V gene are MNHEY and SVGAGI. Here the CDR3 reads CASSPDWYTEAFF. CDR3 nucleotide sequence: TGTGCCAGCAGTCCCGATTGGTACACTGAAGCTTTCTTT.

This clonotype occurred many times. The gene calls are TRBV20-1 and TRBJ2-1, with 12 positions matching TRBD2. J was trimmed by 8 bases and V by 2 bases; bases with no gene match: 4. The germline V gene encodes CDR1 DFQATT and CDR2 SNEGSKA (reference sequence). The CDR3 consists of 14 residues. CDR3 nucleotides: TGCAGTGCTAGATTCGGACTAGCGGGGCATGAGCAGTTCTTC. Translation: CSARFGLAGHEQFF.

The chain recombines TRBV7-9 with TRBJ1-2; D gene unclear. V was pared by 0 bases and J by 4 bases, with 12 bases between. Germline CDR1 is SEHNR and CDR2 is FQNEAQ (reference sequence). The CDR3 contains 15 residues. The CDR3 nucleotides read TGTGCCAGCAGCTTAGCCGGGTCATCGTCCTATGGCTACACCTTC. This translates into CASSLAGSSSYGYTF.

The chain links TRBV3-1 to TRBJ1-2, with 7 bases that match TRBD1. Germline CDR1 is LGHDT and CDR2 is YNNKEL (reference sequence). The CDR3 runs 13 residues. Trimming at V came to 5 bases and at J to 8 bases, leaving 8 bases not matched to a gene. The CDR3 DNA sequence: TGTGCCAGCAGCTTACAGGGGCGCGCGGGCTACACCTTC. Amino acid sequence: CASSLQGRAGYTF.

This clonotype was detected a few times. CDR3 in amino acids: CASSLDRLSGNTIYF. As DNA, the CDR3 is TGTGCCAGCAGCTTAGACAGGCTCTCTGGAAACACCATATATTTT. The V gene is TRBV11-2, the J gene TRBJ1-3; D gene uncertain. The CDR3 totals 15 residues. V lost 0 bases to trimming and J lost 0 bases, with 6 bases between them. The germline CDR1 and CDR2 sequences are SGHAT and FQNNGV.

This clonotype was seen more than once but under ten times. This chain uses TRBV7-2 with TRBJ2-3, with a weak D call TRBD1 (5 bases). CDR1 and CDR2 (germline): SGHTA, FQGNSA. The CDR3 length is 15 residues. V shed 2 bases and J shed 4 bases, with 13 bases lying between them. In DNA form, the CDR3 reads TGTGCCAGCAGCTTAAGGGGTTTGGGCCCAGATACGCAGTATTTT. Its translation is CASSLRGLGPDTQYF. Full variable domain (missing parts from reference TRBV7-2 and TRBJ2-3): GAGVSQSPSNKVTEKGKDVELRCDPISGHTALYWYRQSLGQGLEFLIYFQGNSAPDKSGLPSDRFSAERTGGSVSTLTIQRTQQEDSAVYLCASSLRGLGPDTQYFGPGTRLTVL.

The CDR3 region is CASSPRAENTEAFF. In nucleotides, the CDR3 is TGCGCCAGCAGCCCGAGGGCCGAGAACACTGAAGCTTTCTTT. V gene TRBV5-1 combines with J gene TRBJ1-1, with D uncertain. CDR1 and CDR2 (germline): SGHRS, YFSETQ. Trimming removed 4 bases at V and 1 base at J, with 11 bases between. The CDR3 spans 14 residues.

V is TRBV7-2 and J is TRBJ1-1; no clear D. V lost 1 base to trimming and J lost 1 base, with 7 bases between them. Germline CDR1 SGHTA, CDR2 FQGNSA. The CDR3 length is 14 residues. CDR3 in DNA: TGTGCCAGCAGCTTAGTTTTTGGGAACACTGAAGCTTTCTTT. It translates to CASSLVFGNTEAFF.

In its sample, this clonotype was seen a few times. The chain is built from TRBV7-8 and TRBJ2-3; 7 bases align to TRBD2. The CDR3 is 13 residues long. The germline gives CDR1 SGHVS, CDR2 FQNEAQ. Losses at the gene ends were 4 bases for V and 9 bases for J; bases not matched to a gene: 7. The CDR3 nucleotides read TGTGCCAGCAGCTCGGGACTAACGGGGACGCAGTATTTT. Its translation: CASSSGLTGTQYF.

This clonotype was observed at least ten times. The gene calls are TRBV7-3 and TRBJ2-2; TRBD1 aligns across 11 bases. The CDR3 spans 15 residues. After removal of 5 bases from V and 7 bases from J, the junction contained 6 bases not matched to a gene. From germline, CDR1 is SGHTA and CDR2 FQGTGA. The CDR3 protein is CASSLGQGAVGELFF. The DNA for the CDR3 is TGTGCCAGCAGCCTAGGACAGGGGGCTGTCGGGGAGCTGTTTTTT.

In this sample, this clonotype turned up a few times. The CDR3 protein is CATSREVGEQYF. DNA for the CDR3: TGTGCCACCAGCAGAGAAGTCGGCGAGCAGTACTTC. This rearrangement joins TRBV15 to TRBJ2-7; D is unclear. The germline V gene has CDR1 LNHNV and CDR2 YYDKDF (reference sequence). This CDR3 has 12 residues. V lost 0 bases, J lost 6 bases, and 6 bases lay in between.

The chain combines TRBV20-1 with TRBJ1-6; D is unclear. V was trimmed by 0 bases and J by 10 bases, leaving 16 bases between them. The germline CDR1 and CDR2 sequences are DFQATT and SNEGSKA (reference sequence). CDR3 length: 15 residues. The CDR3 coding sequence is TGCAGTGCTAGAGATCACCAGGCGCCACGGTCACCCCTCCACTTT. This encodes CSARDHQAPRSPLHF.

This clonotype came up once. This chain links TRBV12-3 or TRBV12-4 with TRBJ2-2; no reliable D call. The V end was cut by 1 base, the J end by 4 bases, with 10 bases between. The CDR3 consists of 15 residues. The CDR3 reads CASSLDLAGTGELFF. In DNA, the CDR3 is TGTGCCAGCAGTTTAGATTTGGCAGGCACCGGGGAGCTGTTTTTT.

The chain has TRBV5-6 and TRBJ2-5; TRBD1 might be the D (5 bases). V lost 1 base to trimming and J lost 7 bases, with 14 bases between them. The CDR3 spans 14 residues. Germline CDR1 and CDR2: SGHDT and YYEEEE. The CDR3 reads CASSLRSGSGTQYF. The CDR3 DNA reads as TGTGCCAGCAGCTTGCGCTCAGGGTCGGGGACCCAGTACTTC.

This rearrangement joins TRBV7-3 to TRBJ2-3, with 11 bases matching TRBD1. In germline, CDR1 is SGHTA, CDR2 FQGTGA. V shed 5 bases and J 4 bases; nucleotides not matched to a gene: 8. This CDR3 is built from 16 residues. CDR3: CASSPGTGGPADTQYF. In nucleotides, the CDR3 is TGTGCCAGCAGCCCTGGGACAGGGGGTCCCGCAGATACGCAGTATTTT.

This clonotype was observed a few times. The J gene is TRBJ2-5, the V gene TRBV7-2, with a possible D match to TRBD2 (5 bases). CDR3 length equals 14 residues. The ends were cut back, 5 bases at V and 5 bases at J, with 15 bases in the middle. Germline CDR1 and CDR2: SGHTA and FQGNSA. CDR3 region: CASSPWTGSETQYF. The CDR3 region has the DNA TGTGCCAGCAGCCCTTGGACGGGGTCTGAGACCCAGTACTTC.

The rearrangement joins TRBV2 to TRBJ2-1, with a tentative D call TRBD1 (6 bases). CDR3 size: 13 residues. Germline CDR1 reads SNHLY; CDR2 reads FYNNEI. Between the trimmed V and J ends, which lost 3 bases and 9 bases, there was a span of 12 bases. CDR3 sequence: CASSEARGSEQFF. Written as DNA, the CDR3 is TGTGCCAGCAGTGAGGCCAGGGGTAGTGAGCAGTTCTTC.